The 16 T cell receptor beta chains below all came from one sample that was sequenced in a study of lymphopenia after photon versus proton radiotherapy. Profiling relied on immunoSEQ multiplex PCR, and the TCRdb table lists in-frame clones only, not all of them. The table includes tens of thousands of clones, 80% to 85% detected once. The material was peripheral blood, obtained from a patient treated with proton-based radiotherapy. The receptors were sampled from a woman between 65 and 79 years old with pancreatic cancer.

The CDR3 DNA reads as TGCGCCAGCAGCCAAGATCTGAAAGGCGTCAATGAAAAACTGTTTTTT. As protein: CASSQDLKGVNEKLFF. The chain employs TRBV4-3 and TRBJ1-4; D is unclear. The V end lost 0 bases, the J end lost 5 bases, and 13 bases lay between the germline ends. Germline V gene data show CDR1 as LGHNA and CDR2 as YSLEER. The length of the CDR3 is 16 residues.

V is TRBV7-2 and J is TRBJ2-5; 10 bases fit TRBD1. Germline V lookup: CDR1 SGHTA, CDR2 FQGNSA. This CDR3 is built from 15 residues. V dropped 4 bases and J dropped 5; count of bases not matched to a gene: 7. This chain's CDR3 is CASSWRQGAVETQYF. The CDR3 region has the DNA TGTGCCAGCAGCTGGAGACAGGGGGCCGTTGAGACCCAGTACTTC.

J is TRBJ2-4 and V is TRBV29-1; the D is unclear. V dropped 6 bases and J dropped 0 bases, with 12 bases sitting between them. In germline, CDR1 is SQVTM, CDR2 ANQGSEA. This CDR3 comprises 14 residues. The CDR3 DNA sequence: TGCAGCGTCCGTGGAACTCTAGCCAAAAACATTCAGTACTTC. Protein: CSVRGTLAKNIQYF.

This clone was picked up a small number of times. The chain recombines TRBV5-8 with TRBJ1-2, with D perhaps TRBD1 (6 bases). Germline V gives CDR1 SGHTS, CDR2 YDEGEE. V lost 2 bases, J lost 5 bases, and 16 bases lay in between. There are 15 residues in the CDR3. CDR3 in amino acids: CASSFGIGGLYGYTF. In DNA, the CDR3 is TGTGCCAGCAGCTTTGGAATCGGGGGCCTATATGGCTACACCTTC.

The chain employs TRBV18 and TRBJ2-1; D possibly corresponds to TRBD1 (5 bases). Trimming removed 4 bases at V and 6 bases at J, with 13 bases between. The germline V gene encodes CDR1 KGHSH and CDR2 LQKENI. The CDR3 is made up of 14 amino acids. For the CDR3, the DNA is TGTGCCAGCTCACTAATTGTAAGGGGCAATGAGCAGTTCTTC. Protein product: CASSLIVRGNEQFF.

This sequence joins TRBV6-5 and TRBJ2-7; 9 nucleotides line up with TRBD1. The CDR3 runs to 15 residues. Germline V gives CDR1 MNHEY, CDR2 SVGAGI. The V gene end was trimmed by 2 bases and the J gene end by 4 bases; junction bases not matched to a gene: 6. CDR3 bases: TGTGCCAGCAGTTACGCCGGGACAGGGATTTACGAGCAGTACTTC. As protein: CASSYAGTGIYEQYF.

The gene calls are TRBV19 and TRBJ2-1; D perhaps matches TRBD1 (6 bases). The germline V and J ends were trimmed by 8 bases and 4 bases, with 18 bases remaining between them. Germline CDR1 reads LNHDA; CDR2 reads SQIVND (reference sequence). The CDR3 runs to 15 residues. CDR3 bases: TGTGCCAGTGGCCATGCGGACAGAACATACAATGAGCAGTTCTTC. This encodes CASGHADRTYNEQFF.

In its sample, this clone was seen once. The chain carries TRBV27 and TRBJ2-4, with a tentative D call TRBD2 (6 bases). Trimming stripped 4 bases from V and 4 bases from J, with 8 bases between. The CDR3 consists of 13 residues. Germline CDR1 reads MNHEY; CDR2 reads SMNVEV (reference sequence). The CDR3 DNA follows: TGTGCCAGCAGTTCTCGGGGGAAAAACATTCAGTACTTC. This gives the protein CASSSRGKNIQYF.

This clone was recorded a few times. The chain is built from TRBV29-1 and TRBJ1-6; unclear D gene. The germline V and J ends were trimmed by 8 bases and 14 bases, with 13 bases remaining between them. The CDR3 is 10 amino acids. Looked up from germline, CDR1 is SQVTM and CDR2 is ANQGSEA. CDR3 protein: CSLGPATLHF. In nucleotides, the CDR3 is TGCAGCCTAGGGCCAGCGACCCTCCACTTT.

The chain couples TRBV10-1 to TRBJ1-5, with TRBD1 identical over 8 bases. CDR3 length: 15 residues. Germline V gene data show CDR1 as WNHNN and CDR2 as SYGVQD (reference sequence). V was clipped by 5 bases and J by 1 base; unmatched bases: 4. The CDR3 DNA is TGCGCCAGCAGTCACAGGGGGACGAGCAATCAGCCCCAGCATTTT. It is translated as CASSHRGTSNQPQHF.

This chain uses TRBV7-9 with TRBJ2-7; TRBD2 aligns across 10 bases. After removal of 5 bases from V and 7 bases from J, the junction contained 17 bases not matched to a gene. This CDR3 has 17 amino acids. CDR1 is SEHNR, CDR2 FQNEAQ, per germline (reference sequence). CDR3 residues: CASSPTRSGRASGEQYF. In nucleotides, the CDR3 is TGTGCCAGCAGCCCAACCCGGAGCGGGAGGGCCTCAGGGGAGCAGTACTTC. The variable domain in full, completed from reference TRBV7-9 and TRBJ2-7, reads DTGVSQNPRHKITKRGQNVTFRCDPISEHNRLYWYRQTLGQGPEFLTYFQNEAQLEKSRLLSDRFSAERPKGSFSTLEIQRTEQGDSAMYLCASSPTRSGRASGEQYFGPGTRLTVT.

The table lists this clone with a count of one. This rearrangement joins TRBV27 to TRBJ1-2; 12 bases are shared with TRBD1. The CDR3 has 19 amino acids. Trimming at V came to 5 bases and at J to 4 bases, leaving 17 bases not matched to a gene. Germline CDR1 reads MNHEY; CDR2 reads SMNVEV (reference sequence). This CDR3 reads CASSATLGQGAGIGYGYTF. The CDR3 nucleotides are TGTGCCAGCAGTGCCACCCTGGGACAGGGGGCGGGTATCGGCTATGGCTACACCTTC.

The chain is built from TRBV10-3 and TRBJ1-1; TRBD1 might be the D (6 bases). The CDR3 is 12 residues long. Between the trimmed V and J ends, which lost 7 bases and 4 bases, there was a span of 10 bases. The germline V gene has CDR1 ENHRY and CDR2 SYGVKD. This chain's CDR3 is CAIKGGGTEAFF. CDR3 nucleotides: TGTGCCATCAAGGGAGGGGGCACTGAAGCTTTCTTT.

This sequence joins TRBV7-2 and TRBJ1-2, with D possibly being TRBD1 (6 bases). Germline assignment: CDR1 SGHTA and CDR2 FQGNSA. With 5 bases removed from V and 1 base from J, the gap between germline ends came to 23 bases. The CDR3 totals 18 residues. In DNA, the CDR3 is TGTGCCAGCAGCCCACCACATATTGACAGGAGGCTTAACTATGGCTACACCTTC. Its protein is CASSPPHIDRRLNYGYTF. Complete variable domain (other parts from reference TRBV7-2 and TRBJ1-2): GAGVSQSPSNKVTEKGKDVELRCDPISGHTALYWYRQSLGQGLEFLIYFQGNSAPDKSGLPSDRFSAERTGGSVSTLTIQRTQQEDSAVYLCASSPPHIDRRLNYGYTFGSGTRLTVV.

J is TRBJ1-3 and V is TRBV30, with TRBD1 as a possible D gene (6 bases). The V end lost 5 bases, the J end lost 2 bases, and 16 bases lay between the germline ends. From germline, CDR1 is GTSNPN and CDR2 SVGIG (reference sequence). The CDR3 sequence is 15 residues long. The CDR3, as DNA: TGTGCCTGGTTATTCAGGGGTTTGCCTGGAAACACCATATATTTT. It is translated as CAWLFRGLPGNTIYF.

V gene TRBV6-4 combines with J gene TRBJ2-1; the match to TRBD1 covers 11 bases. After removal of 8 bases from V and 5 bases from J, the junction contained 5 bases not matched to a gene. The CDR3 length is 14 residues. The V gene's germline CDR1 is MRHNA and CDR2 SNTAGT. This chain's CDR3 is CASGRTGGNNEQFF. The CDR3, as DNA: TGTGCCAGCGGAAGGACAGGGGGCAACAATGAGCAGTTCTTC.